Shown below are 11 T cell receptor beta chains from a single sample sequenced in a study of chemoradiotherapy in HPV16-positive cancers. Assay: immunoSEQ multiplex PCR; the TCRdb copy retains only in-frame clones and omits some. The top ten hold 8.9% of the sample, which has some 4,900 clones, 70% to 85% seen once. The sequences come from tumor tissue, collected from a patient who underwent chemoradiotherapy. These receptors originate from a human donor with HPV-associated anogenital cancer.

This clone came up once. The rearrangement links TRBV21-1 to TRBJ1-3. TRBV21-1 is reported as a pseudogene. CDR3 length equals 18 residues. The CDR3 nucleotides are TGTGCCAGCAGCAAGGTGGGGGGGCGCTTCAATTTTGGAAACACCATATATTTT. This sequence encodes CASSKVGGRFNFGNTIYF.

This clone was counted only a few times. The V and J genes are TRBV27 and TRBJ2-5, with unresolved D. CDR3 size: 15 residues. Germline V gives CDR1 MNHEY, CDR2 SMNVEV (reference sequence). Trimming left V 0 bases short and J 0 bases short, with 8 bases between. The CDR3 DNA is TGTGCCAGCAGTTTATCGGCGGCGTACCAAGAGACCCAGTACTTC. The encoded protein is CASSLSAAYQETQYF.

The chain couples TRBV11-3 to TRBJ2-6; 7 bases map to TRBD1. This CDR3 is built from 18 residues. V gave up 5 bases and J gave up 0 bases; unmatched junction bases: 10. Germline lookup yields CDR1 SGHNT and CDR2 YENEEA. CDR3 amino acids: CASSNAQGTVSGANVLTF. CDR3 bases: TGTGCCAGCAGCAACGCACAGGGGACAGTCTCTGGGGCCAACGTCCTGACTTTC.

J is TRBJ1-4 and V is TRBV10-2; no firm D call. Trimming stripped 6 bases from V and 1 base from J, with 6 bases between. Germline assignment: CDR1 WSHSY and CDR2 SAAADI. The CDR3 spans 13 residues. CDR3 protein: CASREQTNEKLFF. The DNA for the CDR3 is TGCGCCAGCAGGGAGCAAACTAATGAAAAACTGTTTTTT.

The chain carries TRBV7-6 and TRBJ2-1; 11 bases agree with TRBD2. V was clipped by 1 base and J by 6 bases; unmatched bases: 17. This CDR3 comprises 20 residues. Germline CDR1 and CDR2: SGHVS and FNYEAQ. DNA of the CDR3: TGTGCCAGCAGCTTAGGCGGGGGGGGTTTTCGACTAGCGGGGAGCAATGAGCAGTTCTTC. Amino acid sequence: CASSLGGGGFRLAGSNEQFF.

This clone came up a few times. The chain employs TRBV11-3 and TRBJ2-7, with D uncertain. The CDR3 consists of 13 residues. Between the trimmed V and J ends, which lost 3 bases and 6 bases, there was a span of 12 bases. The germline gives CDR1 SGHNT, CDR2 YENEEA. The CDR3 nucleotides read TGTGCCAGCAGCTTTGAGAGGCTACGCGAGCAGTACTTC. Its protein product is CASSFERLREQYF.

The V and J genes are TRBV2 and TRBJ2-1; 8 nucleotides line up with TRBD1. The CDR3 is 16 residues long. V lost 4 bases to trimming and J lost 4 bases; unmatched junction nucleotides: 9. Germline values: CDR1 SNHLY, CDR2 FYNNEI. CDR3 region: CASSVDRGPSYNEQFF. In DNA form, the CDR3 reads TGTGCCAGCAGTGTAGACAGGGGCCCTAGTTACAATGAGCAGTTCTTC.

This chain's CDR3 is CASSYLGYGGTGELFF. The CDR3 nucleotides read TGTGCCAGCAGTTATCTGGGGTACGGGGGCACCGGGGAGCTGTTTTTT. The chain employs TRBV6-5 and TRBJ2-2; D is possibly TRBD2 (6 bases). V was trimmed by 3 bases and J by 4 bases, leaving 15 bases between them. Looked up from germline, CDR1 is MNHEY and CDR2 is SVGAGI. This CDR3 comprises 16 residues.

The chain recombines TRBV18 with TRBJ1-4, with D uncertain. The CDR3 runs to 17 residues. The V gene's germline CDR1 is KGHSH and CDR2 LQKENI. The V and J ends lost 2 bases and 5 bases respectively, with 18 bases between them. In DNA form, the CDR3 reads TGTGCCAGCTCACCAACTCCCGGGGAACTAGTCAATGAAAAACTGTTTTTT. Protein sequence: CASSPTPGELVNEKLFF.

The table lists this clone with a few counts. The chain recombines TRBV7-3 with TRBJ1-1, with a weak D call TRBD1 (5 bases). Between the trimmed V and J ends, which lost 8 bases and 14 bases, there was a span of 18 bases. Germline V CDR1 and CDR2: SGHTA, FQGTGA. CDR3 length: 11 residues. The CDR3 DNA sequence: TGTGCCAGCTCCGCCGGGACGGTGCAATTCTTT. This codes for CASSAGTVQFF.

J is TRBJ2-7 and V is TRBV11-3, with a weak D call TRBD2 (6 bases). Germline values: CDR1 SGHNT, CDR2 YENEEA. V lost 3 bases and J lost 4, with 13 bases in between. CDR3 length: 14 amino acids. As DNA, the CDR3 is TGTGCCAGCAGCTTTGGGACTTCGTCTTACGAGCAGTACTTC. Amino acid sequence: CASSFGTSSYEQYF.